Detailed here is one T cell receptor beta chain. These data are taken from a study of cytomegalovirus exposure and HLA in healthy donors. As for the study in general: Among the roughly 400 genotyped donors, approximately 80% were placed in the Caucasian-associated ancestry cluster.

This CDR3 spans 14 amino acids. In germline, CDR1 is SGHVS, CDR2 FQNEAQ. Trimming took off 5 bases at V and 5 bases at J, with 13 bases between the two ends. This PCR relied on a set of 60 Vbeta primers and 13 Jbeta primers. Method: immunoSEQ multiplex PCR; TCRdb's copy keeps in-frame clones and lacks some. The table shows roughly 230,000 clones, with approximately 91% occurring only once. Sequenced: PBMCs. The chain carries TRBV7-8 and TRBJ2-1; D remains ambiguous. This receptor was obtained from a girl aged 2-10 years in good health and CMV-seronegative. In DNA, the CDR3 is TGTGCCAGCAGCCCCGATACCCAGAACAATGAGCAGTTCTTC. Translated: CASSPDTQNNEQFF. Filled out from reference TRBV7-8 and TRBJ2-1, the complete variable domain reads GAGVSQSPRYKVAKRGQDVALRCDPISGHVSLFWYQQALGQGPEFLTYFQNEAQLDKSGLPSDRFFAERPEGSVSTLKIQRTQQEDSAVYLCASSPDTQNNEQFFGPGTRLTVL.